This is a list of T cell receptor beta chains from one sample in a study of regulatory T cells in long-lasting Graves disease. TCRdb re-derived calls from the multiplex PCR reads in MiXCR, one entry per CDR3 protein. The sample has over 250,000 distinct CDR3 sequences; around a fifth are singletons. Sample: peripheral blood mononuclear cells (PBMCs), taken when the disease was refractory, from a patient treated with antithyroid drugs. The receptors originated from a female donor with Graves disease. Each CDR3 is given with its conserved first and last residue. The D gene is left open where the match is weak. The size of a clone is reported for some rows only, either as once, few or many, or as a class for expanded clones.

size: many
D: TRBD1
J: TRBJ2-5
V: TRBV12-3/TRBV12-4
DNA: TGTGCCAGCAGTTCCTCGAGACAGGGCCAAGAGACCCAGTACTTC
CDR3: CASSSSRQGQETQYF

size: many
D: -
J: TRBJ2-7
V: TRBV20-1
DNA: TGCAGTGCTAGATCCCAGAATGCCTACGAGCAGTACTTC
CDR3: CSARSQNAYEQYF

size: -
D: -
J: TRBJ2-3
V: TRBV9
DNA: TGTGCCAGCAGCCTGCAGTTAGCGACCGATACGCAGTATTTT
CDR3: CASSLQLATDTQYF

size: once
D: -
J: TRBJ2-2
V: TRBV5-1
DNA: TGCGCCAGCAGCTTGGGAGAACCCGGGGAGCTGTTTTTT
CDR3: CASSLGEPGELFF

size: -
D: -
J: TRBJ2-7
V: TRBV6-5
DNA: TGTGCCAGCAGTTACTCGGCAGGCACGGCAGGTACCTACGAGCAGTACTTC
CDR3: CASSYSAGTAGTYEQYF

size: -
D: TRBD1
J: TRBJ2-2
V: TRBV7-3
DNA: TGTGCCAGCAGCGTCAGGGGGTCCGGGGAGCTGTTTTTT
CDR3: CASSVRGSGELFF

size: -
D: -
J: TRBJ2-5
V: TRBV6-1
DNA: TGTGCCAGCAGTGACTGGGGGAGTATTGAAGAGACCCAGTACTTC
CDR3: CASSDWGSIEETQYF

size: many
D: TRBD1
J: TRBJ1-2
V: TRBV6-1
DNA: TGTGCCAGCAGTGATATGACAGGGATCCCCTCTGGCTACACCTTC
CDR3: CASSDMTGIPSGYTF

size: -
D: -
J: TRBJ1-2
V: TRBV6-2/TRBV6-3
DNA: TGTGCCAGCAGTGAACCCCATTGGGCGGACTATGGCTACACCTTC
CDR3: CASSEPHWADYGYTF

size: many
D: TRBD2
J: TRBJ2-5
V: TRBV7-8
DNA: TGTGCCAGCAGCTTAGAGCCTAGCGGGGCTTACCGGGGAGAGACCCAGTACTTC
CDR3: CASSLEPSGAYRGETQYF

size: many
D: -
J: TRBJ1-4
V: TRBV30
DNA: TGTGCCTGGAGGGGGGTCGACGAAAAACTGTTTTTT
CDR3: CAWRGVDEKLFF

size: -
D: TRBD2
J: TRBJ2-3
V: TRBV20-1
DNA: TGCAGTGCTAGAGGGCCAGGGAGGGGTGAAGATACGCAGTATTTT
CDR3: CSARGPGRGEDTQYF

size: -
D: -
J: TRBJ2-7
V: TRBV25-1
DNA: TGTGCCAGCAGGGGCAGAAGGTCGGGGAATTTTGACTACGAGCAGTACTTC
CDR3: CASRGRRSGNFDYEQYF

size: few
D: -
J: TRBJ2-2
V: TRBV7-9
DNA: TGTGCCAGCAGCTTGTCCTGGGGGATCACCGGGGAGCTGTTTTTT
CDR3: CASSLSWGITGELFF

size: -
D: TRBD1
J: TRBJ1-5
V: TRBV19
DNA: TGTGCCAGTAGTATAGATCTGCTGGACAGGGAAAGCAATCAGCCCCAGCATTTT
CDR3: CASSIDLLDRESNQPQHF

size: many
D: -
J: TRBJ1-4
V: TRBV12-3/TRBV12-4
DNA: TGTGCCAGCAGCCCTCTCGGGACATTCGAGGAAAAACTGTTTTTT
CDR3: CASSPLGTFEEKLFF

size: -
D: TRBD2
J: TRBJ2-7
V: TRBV6-1
DNA: TGTGCCAGCAGTAGAGCTCAAGCGGGAGGGCCGGACGAGCAGTACTTC
CDR3: CASSRAQAGGPDEQYF

size: few
D: TRBD2
J: TRBJ2-5
V: TRBV12-3/TRBV12-4
DNA: TGTGCCAGCAACTCGGGACTAGTAGGAGGGGAGACCCAGTACTTC
CDR3: CASNSGLVGGETQYF

size: many
D: -
J: TRBJ1-2
V: TRBV6-1
DNA: TGTGCCAGCCTTCCGACAGGAAACTATGGCTACACCTTC
CDR3: CASLPTGNYGYTF